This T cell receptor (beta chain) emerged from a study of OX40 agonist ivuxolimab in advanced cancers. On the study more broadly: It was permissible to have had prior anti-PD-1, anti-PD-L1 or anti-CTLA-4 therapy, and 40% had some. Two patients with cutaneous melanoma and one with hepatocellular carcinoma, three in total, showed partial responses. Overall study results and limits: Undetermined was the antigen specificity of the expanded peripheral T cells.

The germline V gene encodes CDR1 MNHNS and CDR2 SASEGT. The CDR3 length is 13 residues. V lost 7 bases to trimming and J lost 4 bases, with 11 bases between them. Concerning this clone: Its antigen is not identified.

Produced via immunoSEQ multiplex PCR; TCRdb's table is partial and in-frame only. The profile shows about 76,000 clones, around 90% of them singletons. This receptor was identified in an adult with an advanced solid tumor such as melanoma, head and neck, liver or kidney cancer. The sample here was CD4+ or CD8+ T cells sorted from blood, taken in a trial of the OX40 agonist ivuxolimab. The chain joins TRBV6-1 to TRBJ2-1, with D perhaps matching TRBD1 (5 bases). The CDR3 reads CASMAGYYNEQFF. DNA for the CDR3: TGTGCCAGCATGGCAGGGTATTACAATGAGCAGTTCTTC.